Below, 22 T cell receptor beta chains from the same sample are listed, as sequenced in a study of Ad26.COV2.S vaccination and SARS-CoV-2 variants. Treatment in this sample: roughly 20 received Ad26.COV2.S at low or high dose, single or two shots; roughly 5 received placebo; per-sample allocation not given. Specimen acquisition occurred on day 63 following the initial vaccine or placebo injection. Libraries were prepared by immunoSEQ multiplex PCR; TCRdb keeps only in-frame clonotypes and omits some of them. This sample yields around 340,000 clones, of which around nine tenths are seen a single time; roughly 10% belongs to the top ten. The sample consisted of peripheral blood, taken in a trial of Ad26.COV2.S vaccine versus placebo. The source is a person between 18 and 60 years old who received the Ad26.COV2.S COVID-19 vaccine or a placebo.

This clone was observed a handful of times. CDR3 protein: CASSEVFGSPLHF. The CDR3 coding sequence is TGTGCCAGCAGTGAAGTATTCGGTTCACCCCTCCACTTT. The chain employs TRBV25-1 and TRBJ1-6; D gene unclear. The CDR3 loop spans 13 amino acids. The germline V gene encodes CDR1 MGHDK and CDR2 SYGVNS. With 2 bases removed from V and 9 bases from J, the gap between germline ends came to 8 bases.

The chain carries TRBV4-3 and TRBJ2-7; D possibly corresponds to TRBD1 (6 bases). Between the trimmed V and J ends, which lost 1 base and 5 bases, there was a span of 12 bases. This CDR3 spans 14 amino acids. Germline V lookup: CDR1 LGHNA, CDR2 YSLEER. CDR3 residues: CASSQAEKGDEQYF. CDR3 coding DNA: TGCGCCAGCAGCCAAGCCGAAAAGGGGGACGAGCAGTACTTC.

The rearrangement uses TRBV28 and TRBJ2-3, with D unclear. V was clipped by 8 bases and J by 0 bases, with 9 bases between them. CDR1 and CDR2 (germline): MDHEN, SYDVKM. This CDR3 region has 13 residues. CDR3 amino acids: CASGQPSTDTQYF. The CDR3, as DNA: TGTGCCAGCGGTCAGCCCAGCACAGATACGCAGTATTTT.

DNA of the CDR3: TGTGCCAGCACCCAGACAGGGACCTACAATGAGCAGTTCTTC. Protein product: CASTQTGTYNEQFF. The chain is built from TRBV6-5 and TRBJ2-1, with 7 bases fitting TRBD1. This CDR3 spans 14 amino acids. Per the germline V gene, CDR1 is MNHEY and CDR2 is SVGAGI. Trimming cost V 7 bases and J 2 bases; bases outside gene matches: 5.

This clone has only a few counts. This sequence joins TRBV7-2 and TRBJ1-1; D might be TRBD1 (6 bases). The CDR3 sequence is 16 residues long. V shed 5 bases and J shed 0 bases, with 16 bases lying between them. Germline CDR1 reads SGHTA; CDR2 reads FQGNSA. The CDR3 sequence: CASSRRRGPMNTEAFF. CDR3 nucleotide sequence: TGTGCCAGCAGCCGCCGGCGGGGGCCTATGAACACTGAAGCTTTCTTT.

This chain links TRBV6-5 with TRBJ1-1, with TRBD1 matching over 7 bases. The CDR3 spans 14 residues. V trimming: 7 bases; J trimming: 1 base; junction bases outside the gene matches: 6. Germline CDR1 is MNHEY and CDR2 is SVGAGI. As DNA, the CDR3 is TGTGCCAGCACCTGGAGGGGGCAGAACACTGAAGCTTTCTTT. Translating it yields CASTWRGQNTEAFF.

The rearrangement links TRBV21-1 to TRBJ1-4; TRBD1 is the table's D call, not checked against the DNA. TRBV21-1 represents a pseudogene. The CDR3 loop spans 15 amino acids. The DNA of the CDR3 is TGTGCCAGCAGTTCCACCGACAGGGCTAGTGAAAAACTGTTTTTT. It is translated as CASSSTDRASEKLFF.

This chain connects TRBV9 to TRBJ2-3; D uncertain. Trimming removed 4 bases at V and 0 bases at J, with 18 bases between. In germline, CDR1 is SGDLS, CDR2 YYNGEE. The CDR3 has 17 residues. CDR3 amino acids: CASSPSQERPSTDTQYF. In nucleotides, the CDR3 is TGTGCCAGCAGCCCCTCCCAGGAGCGACCTAGCACAGATACGCAGTATTTT.

The chain has TRBV28 and TRBJ1-3; tentatively, D is TRBD1 (6 bases). Germline CDR1 and CDR2: MDHEN and SYDVKM. The CDR3 consists of 13 residues. Trimming shortened V by 6 bases and J by 8 bases, and 14 bases separated the two germline ends. The CDR3 region is CASRGAGVHTIYF. The CDR3 nucleotides read TGTGCCAGCAGGGGGGCAGGGGTTCACACCATATATTTT.

The V call is TRBV27, the J call TRBJ2-7, with D hard to call. CDR1 MNHEY and CDR2 SMNVEV come from the germline V gene (reference sequence). The germline V and J ends were trimmed by 4 bases and 7 bases, with 14 bases remaining between them. The CDR3 sequence is 13 residues long. The CDR3 spells CASSWVRNGEQYF. The CDR3 DNA reads TGTGCCAGCAGTTGGGTTAGGAATGGGGAGCAGTACTTC.

This chain uses TRBV25-1 with TRBJ2-1; 11 bases are a match to TRBD1. V gave up 2 bases and J gave up 8 bases; unmatched junction bases: 5. The germline V gene encodes CDR1 MGHDK and CDR2 SYGVNS. CDR3 length: 15 amino acids. The CDR3 is CASSERGTGGYEQFF. CDR3 nucleotides: TGTGCCAGCAGTGAAAGGGGGACAGGGGGTTATGAGCAGTTCTTC.

In DNA form, the CDR3 reads TGTGCCAGCAGTCCGTCGGACGTCCCTAGCACAGATACGCAGTATTTT. As protein: CASSPSDVPSTDTQYF. The V gene is TRBV6-2 or TRBV6-3, the J gene TRBJ2-3; D is unresolved. Germline V lookup: CDR1 MNHEY, CDR2 SVGEGT. The CDR3 covers 16 residues. Trimming took off 5 bases at V and 0 bases at J, with 15 bases between the two ends.

This chain uses TRBV10-3 with TRBJ2-1; tentative D call: TRBD2 (6 bases). CDR3 length equals 16 residues. Trimming removed 8 bases from V and 3 bases from J, with 20 bases in between. Germline values: CDR1 ENHRY, CDR2 SYGVKD. The CDR3 loop is CAIGFRSGVNYNEQFF. For the CDR3, the DNA is TGTGCCATCGGGTTCAGGTCGGGGGTTAACTACAATGAGCAGTTCTTC.

V and J are TRBV25-1 and TRBJ2-1; a possible D gene is TRBD2 (5 bases). V was cut by 4 bases and J by 0 bases, with 10 bases left in between. The CDR3 loop spans 15 amino acids. Germline V gene data show CDR1 as MGHDK and CDR2 as SYGVNS. The DNA of the CDR3 is TGTGCCAGCAGTGTAAGCGGTAGCTCCTACAATGAGCAGTTCTTC. Translated, it gives CASSVSGSSYNEQFF.

V usage is TRBV6-2 or TRBV6-3 and J usage is TRBJ2-7, with TRBD2 identical over 10 bases. CDR1 and CDR2 from the germline V gene are MNHEY and SVGEGT. V was clipped by 2 bases and J by 2 bases; unmatched bases: 3. CDR3 size: 15 residues. The CDR3 reads CASSYGLAETYEQYF. The CDR3 bases are TGTGCCAGCAGTTACGGACTAGCGGAAACCTACGAGCAGTACTTC.

V is TRBV6-2 or TRBV6-3 and J is TRBJ1-3, with D maybe TRBD1 (5 bases). The length of the CDR3 is 14 residues. Germline assignment: CDR1 MNHEY and CDR2 SVGEGT. V lost 4 bases, J lost 0 bases, and 7 bases lay in between. This chain's CDR3 is CASSSTASGNTIYF. The CDR3 nucleotides are TGTGCCAGCAGTTCGACAGCCTCTGGAAACACCATATATTTT.

V and J are TRBV5-1 and TRBJ1-3, with TRBD1 as a possible D gene (5 bases). Trimming cost V 7 bases and J 7 bases, with 21 bases left between them. This CDR3 has 15 residues. Germline V gives CDR1 SGHRS, CDR2 YFSETQ. CDR3 sequence (DNA): TGCGCCAGCCCCTACCGGGACTCTAACCGGAACACCATATATTTT. Translation gives CASPYRDSNRNTIYF.

V usage is TRBV7-6 and J usage is TRBJ2-3, with D maybe TRBD2 (7 bases). The CDR3 has 15 amino acids. CDR1 and CDR2 (germline): SGHVS, FNYEAQ. Trimming removed 4 bases at V and 2 bases at J, with 13 bases between. The DNA for the CDR3 is TGTGCCAGCAGCTCAGGGGCGGGAGCCACAGATACGCAGTATTTT. Residues: CASSSGAGATDTQYF. The complete variable domain, with remaining parts taken from reference TRBV7-6 and TRBJ2-3, reads GAGVSQSPRYKVTKRGQDVALRCDPISGHVSLYWYRQALGQGPEFLTYFNYEAQQDKSGLPNDRFSAERPEGSISTLTIQRTEQRDSAMYRCASSSGAGATDTQYFGPGTRLTVL.

CDR3 in DNA: TGCGCCAGCAGCCAAGCAGGGGTGGCCACAGATACGCAGTATTTT. This sequence encodes CASSQAGVATDTQYF. V is TRBV4-3 and J is TRBJ2-3, with TRBD1 as a possible D gene (6 bases). The CDR3 covers 15 residues. Germline V gene sequence: CDR1 LGHNA, CDR2 YSLEER. Trimming took 1 base from V and 2 from J, leaving 10 bases between them.

The J gene is TRBJ1-4, the V gene TRBV7-9; TRBD1 aligns across 7 bases. Germline CDR1 reads SEHNR; CDR2 reads FQNEAQ (reference sequence). With V trimmed by 6 bases and J by 2 bases, 0 bases remained unmatched. This CDR3 contains 13 residues. The CDR3 nucleotides are TGTGCCAGCAGGGGACAGACTAATGAAAAACTGTTTTTT. This translates into CASRGQTNEKLFF.

The chain employs TRBV2 and TRBJ2-1; the D call may be TRBD1 or TRBD2 (5 bases each). V lost 3 bases and J lost 9, with 12 bases in between. The germline V gene encodes CDR1 SNHLY and CDR2 FYNNEI. This CDR3 contains 13 residues. The CDR3, as DNA: TGTGCCAGCAGTGAGGCCCCTGGGGGTGAGCAGTTCTTC. Protein product: CASSEAPGGEQFF.

This rearrangement joins TRBV19 to TRBJ1-1, with D possibly being TRBD1 (6 bases). In germline, CDR1 is LNHDA, CDR2 SQIVND (reference sequence). The CDR3 totals 15 residues. V shed 5 bases and J shed 0 bases, with 13 bases lying between them. Here the CDR3 reads CASSLGQPLNTEAFF. In DNA form, the CDR3 reads TGTGCCAGTAGTTTGGGACAACCATTGAACACTGAAGCTTTCTTT.